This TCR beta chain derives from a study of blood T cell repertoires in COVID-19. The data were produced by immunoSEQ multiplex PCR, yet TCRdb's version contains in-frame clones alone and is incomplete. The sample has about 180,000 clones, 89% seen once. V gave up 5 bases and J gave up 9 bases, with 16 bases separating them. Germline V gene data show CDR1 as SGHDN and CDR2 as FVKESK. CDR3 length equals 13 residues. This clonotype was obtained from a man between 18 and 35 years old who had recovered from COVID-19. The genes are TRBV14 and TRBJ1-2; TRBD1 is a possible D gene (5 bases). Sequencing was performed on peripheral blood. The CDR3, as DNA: TGTGCCAGCAGCGGGGGGAGTAGGAATAGCTACACCTTC. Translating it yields CASSGGSRNSYTF.